A selection of T cell receptor beta chains follows, all from one sample in a study of T cells in Graves' hyperthyroidism and ophthalmopathy. TCRdb reprocessed the multiplex PCR reads via MiXCR and lists one record per CDR3 protein. This table has about half a million distinct CDR3 sequences, roughly 16% appearing once. Sequenced sample: blood. Receptors were obtained from a woman aged 25 to 45 with Graves' ophthalmopathy. The CDR3 runs from the conserved cysteine through the conserved F or W. The order of the fields is D gene, J gene, V gene, clone size, CDR3 DNA, CDR3 protein. The D gene is left open where the match is weak. Size values are once, few and many counts, or a class for expanded clones, and some rows have none.

>-|TRBJ1-6|TRBV7-2|many
TGTGCCAGCCATTTCTTTGGGGGAAGGGGTAGTTCACCCCTCCACTTT
CASHFFGGRGSSPLHF
>TRBD2|TRBJ2-3|TRBV27|few
TGTGCCAGCAGTTCCGGGACTAGCGGGAGCTTCGGGAATACGCAGTATTTT
CASSSGTSGSFGNTQYF
>TRBD2|TRBJ2-1|TRBV20-1|many
TGCAGTGCTAGAGATACACTAGCGGGCAGGGGTGAGCAGTTCTTC
CSARDTLAGRGEQFF
>-|TRBJ1-1|TRBV5-5|many
TGTGCCAGCATCGGGACCCTTACTGGAGGTGAAGCTTTCTTT
CASIGTLTGGEAFF
>TRBD1|TRBJ2-2|TRBV6-1|-
TGTGCCAGCAGTGGCGACAGGGCTTTGTCCGGGGAGCTGTTTTTT
CASSGDRALSGELFF
>TRBD1|TRBJ1-4|TRBV27|few
TGTGCCAGCAGCCTTGGGTCGGACAGGGATGAAAAACTGTTTTTT
CASSLGSDRDEKLFF
>-|TRBJ2-5|TRBV3-1|-
TGTGCCACCGTACGTGTAGGGCTGGAGACCCAGTACTTC
CATVRVGLETQYF
>TRBD2|TRBJ2-7|TRBV20-1|few
TGCAGTGCTAGTAACCCCCCCCAGCGGGGGGCCCCCCGCGAGCAGTACTTC
CSASNPPQRGAPREQYF
>TRBD2|TRBJ2-1|TRBV19|-
TGTGCCAGTAGTTACATAGCGGGGGACTACAATGAGCAGTTCTTC
CASSYIAGDYNEQFF
>TRBD2|TRBJ2-7|TRBV4-3|-
TGCGCCAGCAGCCAAGATAAACGGGAGGGGGATTACGAGCAGTACTTC
CASSQDKREGDYEQYF
>TRBD1|TRBJ1-1|TRBV5-4|-
TGTGCCAGCAGTGCCGGGACAGGGGGCGCGAATACTGAAGCTTTCTTT
CASSAGTGGANTEAFF
>-|TRBJ1-1|TRBV7-2|many
TGTGCCAGCAGCTTACCCCCAGGGTTGAACACTGAAGCTTTCTTT
CASSLPPGLNTEAFF
>-|TRBJ2-1|TRBV7-9|many
TGTGCCAGCAGCCAAGCTGGATCCCCATCCTACAATGAGCAGTTCTTC
CASSQAGSPSYNEQFF
>-|TRBJ1-5|TRBV28|-
TGTGCCAGCAGCACAGGGCCCTATAGCAATCAGCCCCAGCATTTT
CASSTGPYSNQPQHF
>-|TRBJ2-5|TRBV7-9|many
TGTGCCAGCAGACCGGGACCACGGGAGACCCAGTACTTC
CASRPGPRETQYF
>TRBD2|TRBJ2-1|TRBV19|-
TGTGCCAGTAGTAGGGGACTAGCGGGAGGGTGGTACAATGAGCAGTTCTTC
CASSRGLAGGWYNEQFF
>TRBD2|TRBJ2-1|TRBV7-3|many
TGTGCCAGCAGCTTAACGGTCCCTAGCGGGAGGGACGGTGAGCAGTTCTTC
CASSLTVPSGRDGEQFF
>-|TRBJ2-3|TRBV20-1|many
TGCAGTGCTACCATCGGGGCAACTGGAAGGGATACGCAGTATTTT
CSATIGATGRDTQYF
>-|TRBJ1-2|TRBV14|-
TGTGCCAGCAGCCGATCGGGCACCACTAACTATGGCTACACCTTC
CASSRSGTTNYGYTF
>-|TRBJ1-1|TRBV10-3|-
TGTGCCATCAGTCCTGGGGACGCGTACATGAACACTGAAGCTTTCTTT
CAISPGDAYMNTEAFF
>TRBD2|TRBJ2-3|TRBV20-1|-
TGCAGTGCTGGTAGACTAGCGGCGCGCACAGATACGCAGTATTTT
CSAGRLAARTDTQYF
>-|TRBJ1-1|TRBV11-2|many
TGTGCCAGCAGCTTAGACAGAGCTGAAGCTTTCTTT
CASSLDRAEAFF
>-|TRBJ2-7|TRBV19|-
TGTGCCAGTGCGGGACTCTACAATGAGCAGTACTTC
CASAGLYNEQYF
>TRBD2|TRBJ2-3|TRBV27|few
TGTGCCAGCAGTCCAAAGCGGGAGCTCACAGATACGCAGTATTTT
CASSPKRELTDTQYF
>-|TRBJ2-7|TRBV5-1|-
TGCGCCAGCAGCTTCGAAGGACGGTCCTACGAGCAGTACTTC
CASSFEGRSYEQYF
>TRBD1|TRBJ2-3|TRBV27|-
TGTGCCAGCAGAACTGGGACAGGGAGGACAGATACGCAGTGTTTT
CASRTGTGRTDTQCF
>-|TRBJ2-7|TRBV28|many
TGTGCCAGCACGCGAGGTGGAAAATCCTACGAGCAGTACTTC
CASTRGGKSYEQYF
>TRBD1|TRBJ1-3|TRBV28|few
TGTGCCAGCAGGTCTTCGACAGGGGGCTTAGGAAACACCATATATTTT
CASRSSTGGLGNTIYF
>TRBD2|TRBJ2-1|TRBV5-1|many
TGCGCCAGCAGCCCAACTAGCGGGATTTACAATGAGCAGTTCTTC
CASSPTSGIYNEQFF
>-|TRBJ2-3|TRBV10-2|-
TGCGCCAGCACCGCAGCGGCCCGGGGGGATACGCAGTATTTT
CASTAAARGDTQYF
>-|TRBJ2-5|TRBV7-2|few
TGTGCCAGCAGCTTAGAAGTCCAGCGCCTAGTGACCCAGTACTTC
CASSLEVQRLVTQYF
>-|TRBJ2-1|TRBV6-2/TRBV6-3|many
TGTGCCAGCAGTTACTTGGGCGTTGAGCAGTTCTTC
CASSYLGVEQFF
>-|TRBJ2-7|TRBV4-3|-
TGCGCCAGCAGCCAAGGGGGACGGTCCTACGAGCAGTACTTC
CASSQGGRSYEQYF
>-|TRBJ2-3|TRBV6-5|few
TGTGCCAGCAGTTACTCGAAAGGGCGCGATACGCAGTATTTT
CASSYSKGRDTQYF
>-|TRBJ1-1|TRBV7-9|many
TGTGCCAGCAGCTTACTGGGCTTGAACACTGAAGCTTTCTTT
CASSLLGLNTEAFF
>-|TRBJ2-2|TRBV20-1|few
TGCAGTGCTAGGGGCCGTAGGACCCCCACCGGGGAGCTGTTTTTT
CSARGRRTPTGELFF
>TRBD2|TRBJ2-3|TRBV9|-
TGTGCCAGCAGCTTCCGGACTAGCGGGATTGATACGCAGTATTTT
CASSFRTSGIDTQYF
>-|TRBJ1-2|TRBV5-1|few
TGCGCCAGCAGCTTGGAAGGGGTTTCTCGAGATGGCTACACCTTC
CASSLEGVSRDGYTF
>-|TRBJ1-2|TRBV2|many
TGTGCCAGCAGTGAAGACAGGGCCTATGGCTACACCTTC
CASSEDRAYGYTF
>-|TRBJ2-1|TRBV12-3/TRBV12-4|many
TGTGCCAGCAGTTTTATACTAGTTGAGCAGTTCTTC
CASSFILVEQFF
>-|TRBJ2-5|TRBV20-1|many
TGCAGTGCTAGAGCAAGGTTACGAGGGACCCAGTACTTC
CSARARLRGTQYF
>-|TRBJ1-1|TRBV11-2|many
TGTGCCAGCAGCTTAGGGCCAGGGGCTACTCTGAACACTGAAGCTTTCTTT
CASSLGPGATLNTEAFF
>-|TRBJ1-1|TRBV19|-
TGTGCCAGTAGTATCGGGTACGCTGAAGCTTTCTTT
CASSIGYAEAFF
>TRBD1|TRBJ1-5|TRBV28|many
TGTGCCAGCAGATTAACAGGGGATAATCAGCCCCAGCATTTT
CASRLTGDNQPQHF
>-|TRBJ1-1|TRBV6-1|few
TGTGCCAGCCACAGGGTGAACACTGAAGCTTTCTTT
CASHRVNTEAFF
>-|TRBJ2-7|TRBV6-2/TRBV6-3|many
TGTGCCAGCAGTACCCCCACTACGCTGGAGCAGTACTTC
CASSTPTTLEQYF
>-|TRBJ2-7|TRBV2|few
TGTGCCAGCAGTTTTCCGACTGCCTACGAGCAGTACTTC
CASSFPTAYEQYF
>-|TRBJ2-2|TRBV19|-
TGTGCCAGCCTTGACCCGAACACCGGGGAGCTGTTTTTT
CASLDPNTGELFF
>-|TRBJ1-1|TRBV3-1|many
TGTGCCAGCAGCCGTGGGTCGACGAACACTGAAGCTTTCTTT
CASSRGSTNTEAFF